These 24 T cell receptor beta chains share one sample of origin, sequenced in a study of PD-L1 blockade in urothelial cancer. TCRdb's copy holds only in-frame clones and misses some; the assay was immunoSEQ multiplex PCR. The table records 95,000 to 130,000 clones, about 89% of them present only once. The time point denotes: peripheral blood 6 weeks after treatment start. The material was PBMCs, obtained around atezolizumab (anti-PD-L1) treatment. All receptors come from a man aged 55 to 70 with urothelial cancer.

V and J are TRBV10-3 and TRBJ2-7; 8 nucleotides align to TRBD2. CDR1 is ENHRY and CDR2 is SYGVKD in the germline V gene. The ends lost 10 bases at V and 2 bases at J; junction bases unmatched: 13. The CDR3 contains 15 residues. For the CDR3, the DNA is TGTGCCACCTACCATACAACGGGGGGGGCCTACGAGCAGTACTTC. Its protein product is CATYHTTGGAYEQYF.

In the case of this clone: The germline gene is not matched at one end of the junction; a read error may be the cause. The rearrangement links TRBV20-1 to TRBJ2-1; D is perhaps TRBD2 (5 bases). CDR1 is DFQATT, CDR2 SNEGSKA, per germline (reference sequence). CDR3 length equals 11 residues. The CDR3 DNA reads TGCAGTGCTACACCGACCGGGCGAGGGATCTTC. It translates to CSATPTGRGIF.

This clone was seen a few times. The chain carries TRBV10-1 and TRBJ1-6; TRBD1 aligns across 7 bases. CDR1 WNHNN and CDR2 SYGVQD come from the germline V gene (reference sequence). The CDR3 is 15 residues long. V dropped 3 bases and J dropped 10; count of bases not matched to a gene: 9. As DNA, the CDR3 is TGCGCCAGCAGTGACGACAGGGCGTGTGGATCACCCCTCCACTTT. Its translation is CASSDDRACGSPLHF.

This chain connects TRBV7-9 to TRBJ1-3; 8 bases line up with TRBD1. The CDR3 consists of 15 residues. The trim removed 5 bases at V and 4 bases at J, leaving 7 bases unmatched. In germline, CDR1 is SEHNR, CDR2 FQNEAQ (reference sequence). The CDR3 reads CASSQTGVAGNTIYF. The CDR3 DNA sequence: TGTGCCAGCAGCCAGACAGGGGTAGCCGGAAACACCATATATTTT.

This chain connects TRBV9 to TRBJ2-5, with a possible D match to TRBD2 (5 bases). The V end was cut by 3 bases, the J end by 3 bases, with 9 bases between. The CDR3 sequence is 13 residues long. Germline CDR1 and CDR2: SGDLS and YYNGEE. CDR3 sequence: CASSDGIEETQYF. CDR3 sequence (DNA): TGTGCCAGCAGCGACGGGATCGAAGAGACCCAGTACTTC.

The rearrangement links TRBV6-5 to TRBJ2-2, with D perhaps matching TRBD1 (5 bases). V lost 5 bases to trimming and J lost 2 bases, with 9 bases between them. CDR3 length equals 14 residues. Germline lookup yields CDR1 MNHEY and CDR2 SVGAGI. Written as DNA, the CDR3 is TGTGCCAGCAGTCAGGGATACAACACCGGGGAGCTGTTTTTT. It encodes CASSQGYNTGELFF.

The gene calls are TRBV7-2 and TRBJ2-7; tentative D call: TRBD2 (6 bases). V was shortened by 2 bases and J by 0 bases, with 14 bases between the two germline ends. The CDR3 loop spans 16 amino acids. The germline CDR1 and CDR2 sequences are SGHTA and FQGNSA. As DNA, the CDR3 is TGTGCCAGCAGCTTACGTCCGGGGGAAAGCTCCTACGAGCAGTACTTC. It encodes CASSLRPGESSYEQYF.

The chain uses TRBV25-1 and TRBJ1-5, with a tentative D call TRBD1 (6 bases). The V gene's germline CDR1 is MGHDK and CDR2 SYGVNS. There are 14 residues in the CDR3. Trimming shortened V by 9 bases and J by 6 bases, and 18 bases separated the two germline ends. The CDR3 bases are TGTGCCAGTGGTGGGGGGGCCCCCGGTCAGCCCCAGCATTTT. Residues: CASGGGAPGQPQHF.

The V and J genes are TRBV28 and TRBJ2-3; D perhaps matches TRBD1 (5 bases). The CDR3 is 15 amino acids. Germline V lookup: CDR1 MDHEN, CDR2 SYDVKM. V lost 1 base to trimming and J lost 0 bases, with 8 bases between them. The CDR3 DNA sequence: TGTGCCAGCAGTTTATATGCAGGGAGCACAGATACGCAGTATTTT. Translating gives CASSLYAGSTDTQYF.

The gene calls are TRBV5-4 and TRBJ2-7, with 9 bases aligning to TRBD1. V dropped 4 bases and J dropped 6; count of bases not matched to a gene: 11. Germline V gives CDR1 SGHNT, CDR2 YYREEE (reference sequence). The CDR3 runs 15 residues. The CDR3, as DNA: TGTGCCAGCAGCAGGACCGGGACAGGGCCGATCGAGCAGTACTTC. Residues: CASSRTGTGPIEQYF. The full variable domain, in which reference TRBV5-4 and TRBJ2-7 provide the parts outside the CDR3, is ETGVTQSPTHLIKTRGQQVTLRCSSQSGHNTVSWYQQALGQGPQFIFQYYREEENGRGNFPPRFSGLQFPNYSSELNVNALELDDSALYLCASSRTGTGPIEQYFGPGTRLTVT.

In its sample, this clone was seen many times. The chain couples TRBV2 to TRBJ2-7, with D possibly matching TRBD1 (5 bases). This CDR3 is built from 14 residues. Germline CDR1 is SNHLY and CDR2 is FYNNEI. The ends were cut back, 6 bases at V and 0 bases at J, with 12 bases in the middle. In DNA, the CDR3 is TGTGCCAGCAGGGTAGGGGCGGACTCCTACGAGCAGTACTTC. Its translation is CASRVGADSYEQYF.

The chain combines TRBV15 with TRBJ2-3; TRBD1 agrees at 12 bases. Germline V gene lookup returns CDR1 LNHNV and CDR2 YYDKDF (reference sequence). The CDR3 sequence is 15 residues long. The ends lost 5 bases at V and 2 bases at J; junction bases unmatched: 2. CDR3 in amino acids: CATSGGQGATDTQYF. The CDR3 DNA sequence: TGTGCCACCAGCGGGGGACAGGGGGCCACAGATACGCAGTATTTT.

The chain is built from TRBV5-1 and TRBJ2-1, with 9 bases matching TRBD2. CDR3 length: 18 amino acids. Germline V lookup: CDR1 SGHRS, CDR2 YFSETQ. Unmatched junction bases numbered 16, after V lost 3 bases and J lost 6 bases. The CDR3 DNA sequence: TGCGCCAGCAGCTCGCTACATACTAGCGGGCGGCGGGTCAATGAGCAGTTCTTC. Translated: CASSSLHTSGRRVNEQFF.

This rearrangement joins TRBV6-5 to TRBJ1-5; D is unresolved. This CDR3 comprises 15 residues. Germline V CDR1 and CDR2: MNHEY, SVGAGI. The V gene lost 6 bases and the J gene lost 0 bases, with 12 bases spanning the gap. The CDR3 reads CASREVLDSNQPQHF. Here the CDR3 DNA reads TGTGCCAGCAGGGAGGTTCTGGATAGCAATCAGCCCCAGCATTTT.

This sequence joins TRBV6-6 and TRBJ2-1; 10 bases map to TRBD2. Per germline, CDR1 MNHNY and CDR2 SVGAGI (reference sequence). The CDR3 is 15 amino acids. Unmatched junction bases numbered 4, after V lost 2 bases and J lost 6 bases. The CDR3 bases are TGTGCCAGCAGTTACCTACTAGCGGGAATCAATGAGCAGTTCTTC. It is translated as CASSYLLAGINEQFF.

The chain is built from TRBV19 and TRBJ2-5; tentative D call: TRBD1 (5 bases). The CDR3 extends over 13 amino acids. Trimming removed 4 bases at V and 5 bases at J, with 11 bases between. Germline V gene lookup returns CDR1 LNHDA and CDR2 SQIVND (reference sequence). The CDR3 DNA follows: TGTGCCAGTAGTAAAGGGGCCTTCGAGACCCAGTACTTC. It translates to CASSKGAFETQYF. The full variable domain, its missing parts supplied by reference TRBV19 and TRBJ2-5, is DGGITQSPKYLFRKEGQNVTLSCEQNLNHDAMYWYRQDPGQGLRLIYYSQIVNDFQKGDIAEGYSVSREKKESFPLTVTSAQKNPTAFYLCASSKGAFETQYFGPGTRLLVL.

The chain combines TRBV19 with TRBJ2-1, with 7 bases identical to TRBD2. Germline V gives CDR1 LNHDA, CDR2 SQIVND (reference sequence). There are 16 residues in the CDR3. The J segment lost 5 bases and the V segment lost 5 bases, leaving 12 bases of the junction unmatched. The CDR3 sequence: CASSPPSRLANNEQFF. As DNA, the CDR3 is TGTGCCAGTAGTCCCCCGTCAAGACTAGCCAACAATGAGCAGTTCTTC.

The rearrangement joins TRBV5-5 to TRBJ1-6, with TRBD1 as a possible D gene (6 bases). The ends were cut back, 5 bases at V and 0 bases at J, with 18 bases in the middle. CDR3 size: 18 residues. CDR1 is SGHKS and CDR2 is YYEKEE in the germline V gene (reference sequence). CDR3 loop: CASSFLTGHYSYNSPLHF. Written as DNA, the CDR3 is TGTGCCAGCAGTTTCCTGACAGGACACTACTCCTATAATTCACCCCTCCACTTT.

The rearrangement links TRBV6-1 to TRBJ1-2, with no clear D. The CDR3 spans 13 residues. V was trimmed by 6 bases and J by 6 bases, leaving 14 bases between them. Per the germline V gene, CDR1 is MNHNS and CDR2 is SASEGT. The CDR3 coding sequence is TGTGCCAGCAGGGTCGACGGGAGGAATGGCTACACCTTC. It encodes CASRVDGRNGYTF.

Here the CDR3 reads CASGLGRGLPYEQYF. Written as DNA, the CDR3 is TGCGCCAGCGGTCTGGGGCGGGGACTTCCCTACGAGCAGTACTTC. The chain joins TRBV10-2 to TRBJ2-7, with D perhaps matching TRBD2 (6 bases). Between the trimmed V and J ends, which lost 8 bases and 2 bases, there was a span of 19 bases. The CDR3 covers 15 residues. In germline, CDR1 is WSHSY, CDR2 SAAADI.

The V and J genes are TRBV25-1 and TRBJ1-2, with no clear D. V dropped 6 bases and J dropped 0 bases, with 14 bases sitting between them. The germline gives CDR1 MGHDK, CDR2 SYGVNS. The CDR3 totals 15 residues. CDR3 residues: CASSGVTSSNYGYTF. The CDR3 DNA reads TGTGCCAGCAGCGGGGTGACATCCTCTAACTATGGCTACACCTTC.

The gene calls are TRBV6-6 and TRBJ1-2; D gene ambiguous. CDR1 is MNHNY and CDR2 is SVGAGI in the germline V gene (reference sequence). This CDR3 has 12 residues. The germline V and J ends were trimmed by 6 bases and 4 bases, with 9 bases remaining between them. The CDR3 reads CASSGVGYGYTF. CDR3 coding DNA: TGTGCCAGCAGCGGGGTCGGCTATGGCTACACCTTC.

The chain employs TRBV2 and TRBJ2-3, with 12 bases lining up with TRBD2. Germline lookup yields CDR1 SNHLY and CDR2 FYNNEI. Trimming at V came to 10 bases and at J to 0 bases, leaving 11 bases not matched to a gene. The CDR3 is 17 residues long. The CDR3 is CAIPLAGGKSSTDTQYF. The DNA of the CDR3 is TGTGCCATCCCGCTAGCGGGGGGGAAAAGCAGCACAGATACGCAGTATTTT.

This chain joins TRBV7-2 and TRBJ2-2; TRBD2 matches 9 bases. The CDR3 has 16 amino acids. Per germline, CDR1 SGHTA and CDR2 FQGNSA. Trimming at V came to 1 base and at J to 3 bases, leaving 3 bases not matched to a gene. DNA of the CDR3: TGTGCCAGCAGCTTAGTTGCGGGGGGGGACACCGGGGAGCTGTTTTTT. Its translation is CASSLVAGGDTGELFF.